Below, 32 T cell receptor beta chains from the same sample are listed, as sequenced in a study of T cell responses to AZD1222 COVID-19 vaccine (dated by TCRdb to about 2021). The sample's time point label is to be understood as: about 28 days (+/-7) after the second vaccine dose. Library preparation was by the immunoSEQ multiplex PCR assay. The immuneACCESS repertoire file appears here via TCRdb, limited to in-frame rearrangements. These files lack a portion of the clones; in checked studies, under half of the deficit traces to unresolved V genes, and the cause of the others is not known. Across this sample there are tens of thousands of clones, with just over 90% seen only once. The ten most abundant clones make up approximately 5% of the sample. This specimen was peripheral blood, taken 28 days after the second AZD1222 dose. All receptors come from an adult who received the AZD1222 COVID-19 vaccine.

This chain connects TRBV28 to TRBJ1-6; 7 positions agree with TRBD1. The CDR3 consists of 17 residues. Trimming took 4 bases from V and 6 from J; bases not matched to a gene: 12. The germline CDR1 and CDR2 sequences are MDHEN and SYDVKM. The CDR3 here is CASSSPLEGAINSPLHF. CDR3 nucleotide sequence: TGTGCCAGCAGTTCTCCTTTGGAGGGGGCAATTAATTCACCCCTCCACTTT.

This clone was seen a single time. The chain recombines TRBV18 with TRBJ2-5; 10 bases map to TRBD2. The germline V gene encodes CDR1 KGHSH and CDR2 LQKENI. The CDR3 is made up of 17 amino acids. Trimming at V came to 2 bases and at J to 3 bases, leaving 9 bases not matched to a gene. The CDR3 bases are TGTGCCAGCTCACCATATTCTAGCGGGGGCGTAAAAGAGACCCAGTACTTC. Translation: CASSPYSSGGVKETQYF.

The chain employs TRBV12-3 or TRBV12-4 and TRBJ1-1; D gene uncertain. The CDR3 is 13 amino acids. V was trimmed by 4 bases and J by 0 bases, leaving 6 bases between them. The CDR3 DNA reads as TGTGCCAGCAGTTGGGTCATGAACACTGAAGCTTTCTTT. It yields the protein CASSWVMNTEAFF.

In DNA form, the CDR3 reads TGTGCCATCAGTGAGTCTGGCCCGACAAGCTATGGCTACACCTTC. Its protein product is CAISESGPTSYGYTF. V gene TRBV10-3 combines with J gene TRBJ1-2, with D unclear. V gave up 0 bases and J gave up 4 bases, with 12 bases separating them. The germline gives CDR1 ENHRY, CDR2 SYGVKD. This CDR3 is built from 15 residues.

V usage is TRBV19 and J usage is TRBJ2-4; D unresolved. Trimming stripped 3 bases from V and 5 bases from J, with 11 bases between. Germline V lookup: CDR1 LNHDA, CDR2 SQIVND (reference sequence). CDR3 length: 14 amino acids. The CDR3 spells CASSMALLQNIQYF. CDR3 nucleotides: TGTGCCAGTAGTATGGCCCTACTCCAAAACATTCAGTACTTC.

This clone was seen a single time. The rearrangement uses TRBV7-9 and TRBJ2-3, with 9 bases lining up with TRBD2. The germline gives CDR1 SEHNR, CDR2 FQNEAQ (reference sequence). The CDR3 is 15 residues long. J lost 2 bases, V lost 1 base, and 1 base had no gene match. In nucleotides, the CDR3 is TGTGCCAGCAGCTTAGTAGCGGGGGCCACAGATACGCAGTATTTT. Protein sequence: CASSLVAGATDTQYF.

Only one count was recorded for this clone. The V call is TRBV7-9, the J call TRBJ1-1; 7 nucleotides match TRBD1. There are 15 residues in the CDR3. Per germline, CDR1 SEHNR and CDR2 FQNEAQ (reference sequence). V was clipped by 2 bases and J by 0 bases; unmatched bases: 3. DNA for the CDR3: TGTGCCAGCAGCTTACTCGGACAGGTGAACACTGAAGCTTTCTTT. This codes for CASSLLGQVNTEAFF.

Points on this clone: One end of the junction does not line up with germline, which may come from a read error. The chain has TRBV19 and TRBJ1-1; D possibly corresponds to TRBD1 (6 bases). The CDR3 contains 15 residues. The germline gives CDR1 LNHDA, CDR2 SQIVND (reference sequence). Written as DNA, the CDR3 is TGTGCCAGTATTATAGAGGCAGGGGTGAACACTGAAGCTTTCTTT. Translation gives CASIIEAGVNTEAFF.

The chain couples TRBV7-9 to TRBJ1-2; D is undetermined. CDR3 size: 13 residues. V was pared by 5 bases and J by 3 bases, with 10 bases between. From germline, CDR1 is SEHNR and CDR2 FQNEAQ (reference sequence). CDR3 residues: CASSPSGDYGYTF. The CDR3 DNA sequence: TGTGCCAGCAGCCCCAGTGGAGACTATGGCTACACCTTC.

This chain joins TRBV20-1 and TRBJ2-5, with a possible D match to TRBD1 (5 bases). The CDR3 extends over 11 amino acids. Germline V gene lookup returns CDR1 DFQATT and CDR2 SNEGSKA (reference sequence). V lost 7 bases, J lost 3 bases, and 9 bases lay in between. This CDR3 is CSVQGKETQYF. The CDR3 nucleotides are TGCAGTGTCCAGGGTAAAGAGACCCAGTACTTC.

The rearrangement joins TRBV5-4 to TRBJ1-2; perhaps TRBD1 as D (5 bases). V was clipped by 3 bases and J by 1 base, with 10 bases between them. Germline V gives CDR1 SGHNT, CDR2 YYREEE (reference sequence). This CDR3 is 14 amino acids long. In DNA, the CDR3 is TGTGCCAGCAGCTCCAAGGGGTTTAACTATGGCTACACCTTC. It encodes CASSSKGFNYGYTF.

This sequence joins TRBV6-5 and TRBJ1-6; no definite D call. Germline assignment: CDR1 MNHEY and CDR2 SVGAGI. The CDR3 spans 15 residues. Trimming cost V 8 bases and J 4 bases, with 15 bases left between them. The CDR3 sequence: CASRRRGTYNSPLHF. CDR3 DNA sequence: TGTGCCAGCCGTAGACGCGGCACATATAATTCACCCCTCCACTTT.

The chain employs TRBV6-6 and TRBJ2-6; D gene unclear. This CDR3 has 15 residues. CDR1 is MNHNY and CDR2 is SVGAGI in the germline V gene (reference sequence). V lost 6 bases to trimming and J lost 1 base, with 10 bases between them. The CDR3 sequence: CASRLTPSGANVLTF. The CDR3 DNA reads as TGTGCCAGCAGGCTGACACCTTCTGGGGCCAACGTCCTGACTTTC.

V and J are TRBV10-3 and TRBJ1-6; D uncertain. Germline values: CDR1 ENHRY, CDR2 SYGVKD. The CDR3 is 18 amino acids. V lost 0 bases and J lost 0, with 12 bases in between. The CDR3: CAISESGSSSSYNSPLHF. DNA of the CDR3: TGTGCCATCAGTGAGTCGGGAAGCTCTAGCTCCTATAATTCACCCCTCCACTTT.

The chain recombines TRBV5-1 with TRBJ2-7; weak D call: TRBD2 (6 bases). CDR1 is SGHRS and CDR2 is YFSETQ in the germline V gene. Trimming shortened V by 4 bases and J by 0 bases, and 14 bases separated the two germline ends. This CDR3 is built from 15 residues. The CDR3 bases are TGCGCCAGCAGCACTACTAGCACTCTCTCCTACGAGCAGTACTTC. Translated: CASSTTSTLSYEQYF.

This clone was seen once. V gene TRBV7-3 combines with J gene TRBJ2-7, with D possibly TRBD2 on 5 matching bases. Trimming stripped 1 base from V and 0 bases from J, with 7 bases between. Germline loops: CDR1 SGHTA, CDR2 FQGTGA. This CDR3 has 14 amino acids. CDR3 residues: CASSLSRDSYEQYF. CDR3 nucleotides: TGTGCCAGCAGCTTAAGTCGGGACTCCTACGAGCAGTACTTC.

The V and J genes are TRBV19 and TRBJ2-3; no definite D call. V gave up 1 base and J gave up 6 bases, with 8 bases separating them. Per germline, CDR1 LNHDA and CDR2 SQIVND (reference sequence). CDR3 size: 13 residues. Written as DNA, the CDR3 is TGTGCCAGTAGTATAGCACGTGGGGATACGCAGTATTTT. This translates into CASSIARGDTQYF.

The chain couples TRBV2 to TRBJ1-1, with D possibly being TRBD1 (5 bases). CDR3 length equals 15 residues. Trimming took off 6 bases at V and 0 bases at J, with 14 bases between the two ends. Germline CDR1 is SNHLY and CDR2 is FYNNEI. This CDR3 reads CASRGGAFMNTEAFF. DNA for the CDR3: TGTGCCAGCAGGGGAGGGGCATTCATGAACACTGAAGCTTTCTTT.

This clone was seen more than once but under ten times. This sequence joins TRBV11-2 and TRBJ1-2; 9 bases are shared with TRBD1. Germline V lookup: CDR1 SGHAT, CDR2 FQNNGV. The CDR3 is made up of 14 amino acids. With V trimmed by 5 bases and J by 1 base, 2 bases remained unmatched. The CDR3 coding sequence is TGTGCCAGCAGCCAGGACAGGGGTAACTATGGCTACACCTTC. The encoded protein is CASSQDRGNYGYTF.

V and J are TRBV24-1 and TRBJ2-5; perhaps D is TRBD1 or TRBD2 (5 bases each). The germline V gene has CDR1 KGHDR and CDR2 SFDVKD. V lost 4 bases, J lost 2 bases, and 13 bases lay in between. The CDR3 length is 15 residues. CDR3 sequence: CATSDSMWGQETQYF. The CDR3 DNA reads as TGTGCCACCAGTGACTCCATGTGGGGGCAAGAGACCCAGTACTTC.

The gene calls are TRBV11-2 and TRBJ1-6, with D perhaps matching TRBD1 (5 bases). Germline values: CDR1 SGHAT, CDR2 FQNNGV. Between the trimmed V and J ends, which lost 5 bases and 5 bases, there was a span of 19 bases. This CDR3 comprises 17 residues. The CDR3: CASSQEVYARDNSPLHF. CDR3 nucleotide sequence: TGTGCCAGCAGCCAGGAGGTATACGCCAGGGATAATTCACCCCTCCACTTT.

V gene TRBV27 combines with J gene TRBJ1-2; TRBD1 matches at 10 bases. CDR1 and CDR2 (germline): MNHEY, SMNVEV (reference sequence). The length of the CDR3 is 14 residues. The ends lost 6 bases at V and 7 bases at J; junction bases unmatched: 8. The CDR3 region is CASRSGGTGAGYTF. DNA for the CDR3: TGTGCCAGCAGGTCCGGGGGGACAGGGGCTGGCTACACCTTC.

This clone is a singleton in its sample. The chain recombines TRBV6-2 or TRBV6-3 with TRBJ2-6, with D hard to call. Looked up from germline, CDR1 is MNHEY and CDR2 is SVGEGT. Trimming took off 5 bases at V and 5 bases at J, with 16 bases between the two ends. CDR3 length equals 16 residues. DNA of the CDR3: TGTGCCAGCAGTGTGCTGACACCCCTCCGGGCCAACGTCCTGACTTTC. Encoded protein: CASSVLTPLRANVLTF.

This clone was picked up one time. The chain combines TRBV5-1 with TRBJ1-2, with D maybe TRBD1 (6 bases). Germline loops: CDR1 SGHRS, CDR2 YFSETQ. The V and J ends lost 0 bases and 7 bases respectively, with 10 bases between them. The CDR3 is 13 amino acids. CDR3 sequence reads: CASSLVAGAGYTF. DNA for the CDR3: TGCGCCAGCAGCTTGGTGGCAGGGGCTGGCTACACCTTC.

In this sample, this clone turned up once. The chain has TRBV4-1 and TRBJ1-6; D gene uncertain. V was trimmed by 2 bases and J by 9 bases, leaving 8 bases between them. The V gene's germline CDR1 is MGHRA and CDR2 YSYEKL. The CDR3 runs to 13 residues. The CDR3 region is CASSQFLGSPLHF. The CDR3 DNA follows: TGCGCCAGCAGCCAATTTTTAGGTTCACCCCTCCACTTT.

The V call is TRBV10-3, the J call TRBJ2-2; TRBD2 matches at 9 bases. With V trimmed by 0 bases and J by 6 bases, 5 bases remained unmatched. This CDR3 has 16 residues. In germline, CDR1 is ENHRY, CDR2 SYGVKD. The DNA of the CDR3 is TGTGCCATCAGTGAGTCGAGCGGGGGGTTCTCCGGGGAGCTGTTTTTT. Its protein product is CAISESSGGFSGELFF.

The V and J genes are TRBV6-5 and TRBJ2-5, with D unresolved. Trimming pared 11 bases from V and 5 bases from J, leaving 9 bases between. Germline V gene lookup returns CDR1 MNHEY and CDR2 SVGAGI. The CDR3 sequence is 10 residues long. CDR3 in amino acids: CAQAFETQYF. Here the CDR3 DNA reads TGTGCCCAAGCTTTCGAGACCCAGTACTTC.

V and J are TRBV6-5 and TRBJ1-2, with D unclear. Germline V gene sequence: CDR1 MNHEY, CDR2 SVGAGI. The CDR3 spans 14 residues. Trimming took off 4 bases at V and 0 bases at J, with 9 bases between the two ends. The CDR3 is CASSSLSSNYGYTF. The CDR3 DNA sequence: TGTGCCAGCAGTTCACTGAGCTCTAACTATGGCTACACCTTC.

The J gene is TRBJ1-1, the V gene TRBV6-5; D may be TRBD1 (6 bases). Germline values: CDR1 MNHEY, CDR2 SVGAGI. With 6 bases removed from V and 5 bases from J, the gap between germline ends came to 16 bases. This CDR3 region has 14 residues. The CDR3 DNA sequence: TGTGCCAGCAGCCGAACAGGGAGGGGGACTGAAGCTTTCTTT. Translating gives CASSRTGRGTEAFF.

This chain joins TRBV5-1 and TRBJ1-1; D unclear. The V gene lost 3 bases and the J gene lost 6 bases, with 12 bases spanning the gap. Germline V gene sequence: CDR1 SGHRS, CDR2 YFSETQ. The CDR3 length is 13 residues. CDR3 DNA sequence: TGCGCCAGCAGCTGGGATGAGGGAGCTGAAGCTTTCTTT. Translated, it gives CASSWDEGAEAFF.

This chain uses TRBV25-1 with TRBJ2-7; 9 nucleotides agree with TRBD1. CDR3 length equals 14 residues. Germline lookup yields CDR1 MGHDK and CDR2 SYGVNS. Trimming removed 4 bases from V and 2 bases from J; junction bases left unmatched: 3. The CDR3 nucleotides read TGTGCCAGCAGTGGGGACAGGGCGCCCTACGAGCAGTACTTC. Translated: CASSGDRAPYEQYF.

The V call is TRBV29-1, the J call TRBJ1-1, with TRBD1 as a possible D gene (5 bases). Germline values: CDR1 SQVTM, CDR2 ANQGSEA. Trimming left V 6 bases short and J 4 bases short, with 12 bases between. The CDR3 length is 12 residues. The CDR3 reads CSVTRVSTEAFF. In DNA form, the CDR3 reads TGCAGCGTGACCAGGGTAAGCACTGAAGCTTTCTTT.